Listed here is a single T cell receptor beta chain. Its antigen remains unknown. Trimming removed 7 bases at V and 3 bases at J, with 10 bases between. The CDR3 runs 12 residues. From germline, CDR1 is SGDLS and CDR2 YYNGEE. This table comes from immunoSEQ multiplex PCR, and its TCRdb copy is limited to in-frame clones, with some not included. The sample includes 90,000 to 150,000 clones, around 90% seen only once; the top ten take approximately 3.4%. The record originates from a study of T cell responses to AZD1222 COVID-19 vaccine. The study's findings and limits: Reports say nearly half of spike-specific TCRs go after unmutated variant regions. Spike-specific TCR breadth and depth rose after two AZD1222 doses. Every sample of the repertoires postdated the peak T cell response. Donors, mostly white British, included more females; clonal diversity was possibly underestimated.

This chain uses TRBV9 with TRBJ1-1; a possible D gene is TRBD1 (6 bases). Sequenced here: peripheral blood, sampled 28 days after the second AZD1222 dose. The TCR was taken from an adult who received the AZD1222 COVID-19 vaccine. This CDR3 is CASSHRDTEAFF. CDR3 nucleotides: TGTGCCAGCTCGCACAGGGACACTGAAGCTTTCTTT.